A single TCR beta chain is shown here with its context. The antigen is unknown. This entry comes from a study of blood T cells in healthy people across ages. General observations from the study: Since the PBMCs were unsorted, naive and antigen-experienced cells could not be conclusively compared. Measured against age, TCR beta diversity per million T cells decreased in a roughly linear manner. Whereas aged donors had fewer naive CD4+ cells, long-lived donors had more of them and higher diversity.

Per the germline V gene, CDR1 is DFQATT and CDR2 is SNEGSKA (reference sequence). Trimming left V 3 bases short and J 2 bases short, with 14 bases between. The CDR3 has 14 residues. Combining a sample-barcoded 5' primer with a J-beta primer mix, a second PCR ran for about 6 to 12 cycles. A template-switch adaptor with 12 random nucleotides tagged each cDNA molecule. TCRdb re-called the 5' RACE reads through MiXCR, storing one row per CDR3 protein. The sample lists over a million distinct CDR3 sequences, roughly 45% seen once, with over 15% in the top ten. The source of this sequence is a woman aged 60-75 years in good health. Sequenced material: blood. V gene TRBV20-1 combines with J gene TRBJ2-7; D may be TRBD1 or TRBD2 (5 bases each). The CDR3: CSARGTRRAYEQYF. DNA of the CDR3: TGCAGTGCTAGGGGGACGCGGCGGGCCTACGAGCAGTACTTC.